This T cell receptor beta chain stems from a study of blood T cell repertoires in COVID-19. In terms of age and location, participants ranged from roughly 18 to 95 years and lived in approximately 24 US areas. In the original analysis: Estimated nucleated cell counts came from reference gene primer amplification. Measured with immunoSEQ multiplex PCR; TCRdb has only the in-frame clones, and not every one. V and J calls and clone size follow that table, whereas D and trimming were derived from the DNA. This table has 400,000 to 500,000 clones, roughly 90% appearing once. CDR1 and CDR2 from the germline V gene are SGHDN and FVKESK. The ends were cut back, 1 base at V and 6 bases at J, with 12 bases in the middle. The CDR3 extends over 14 amino acids.

The TCR was taken from a woman aged 40 to 50 who had recovered from COVID-19. V gene TRBV14 combines with J gene TRBJ1-1; D gene unclear. The sample taken for sequencing was PBMCs or T cells enriched from blood (not recorded which). CDR3: CASSQAGQSAEAFF. DNA of the CDR3: TGTGCCAGCAGCCAAGCGGGTCAGAGCGCTGAAGCTTTCTTT.